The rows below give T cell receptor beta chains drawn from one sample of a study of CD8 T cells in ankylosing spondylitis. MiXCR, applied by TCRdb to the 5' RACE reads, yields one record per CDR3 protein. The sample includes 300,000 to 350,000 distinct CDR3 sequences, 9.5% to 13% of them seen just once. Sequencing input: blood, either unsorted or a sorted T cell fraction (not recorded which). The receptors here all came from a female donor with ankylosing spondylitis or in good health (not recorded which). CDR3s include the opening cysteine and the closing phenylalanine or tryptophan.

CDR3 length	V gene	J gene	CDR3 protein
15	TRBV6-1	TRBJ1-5	CASSQEGTAFATQHF
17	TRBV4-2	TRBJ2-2	CASSQAPSGAGTGELFF
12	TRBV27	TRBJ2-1	CASRDAWSEQFF
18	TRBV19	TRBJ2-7	CASSPKTGSPRFATEQYF
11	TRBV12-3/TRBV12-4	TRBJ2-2	CASSFARELFF
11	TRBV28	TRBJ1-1	CASVRGREAFF
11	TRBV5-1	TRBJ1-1	CASSEGTEAFF
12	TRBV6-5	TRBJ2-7	CASSSDLGEQYF
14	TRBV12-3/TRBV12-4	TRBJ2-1	CASRPSGVVDEQFF
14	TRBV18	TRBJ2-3	CASSPTTRRDTQYF
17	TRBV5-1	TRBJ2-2	CASRVGKLMVDTGELFF
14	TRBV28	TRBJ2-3	CASSKAGAGDTQYF
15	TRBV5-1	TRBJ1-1	CASSLSNTGSAEAFF
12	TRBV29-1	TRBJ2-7	CSVAHMAYEQYF
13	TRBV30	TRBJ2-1	CAWSGTGRDEQFF
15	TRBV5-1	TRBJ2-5	CASSLGQIIQETQYF
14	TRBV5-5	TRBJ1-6	CARPVSSYNSPLHF
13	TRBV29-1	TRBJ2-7	CSVGAGGLYEQYF
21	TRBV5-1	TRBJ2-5	CASSRKRDRSPPLRSEETQYF
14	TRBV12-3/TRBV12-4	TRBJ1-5	CASSEGSGNQPQHF